The source of this TCR beta chain is a study of cytomegalovirus exposure and HLA in healthy donors. Trimming left V 1 base short and J 3 bases short, with 10 bases between. The length of the CDR3 is 14 residues. Germline loops: CDR1 SGHRS, CDR2 YFSETQ. Primers: 60 Vbeta forward and 13 Jbeta reverse. Data came from immunoSEQ multiplex PCR; TCRdb stores just in-frame clones and leaves some out. The sample contains about 140,000 clones, around 78% of which appear only once. This receptor was obtained from a woman in her late teens or twenties in good health and CMV-seropositive. Sample: PBMCs. The rearrangement uses TRBV5-1 and TRBJ2-5, with D tentatively TRBD1 (8 bases). The CDR3: CASSLTGGEETQYF. CDR3 nucleotide sequence: TGCGCCAGCAGCTTGACAGGGGGGGAAGAGACCCAGTACTTC.